This TCR beta chain derives from a study of CD8+CD57+ T cells in acquired aplastic anemia. Across the whole study: Sorted CD4+ and CD8+ cells yielded roughly 3.4 ug of DNA on average. General study findings and limits: Between patients and controls, CD8+ Simpson's diversity did not vary significantly. Sharing between patients and controls was observed for around 27 CD8+ CDR3 sequences.

V lost 6 bases and J lost 2, with 14 bases in between. CDR1 and CDR2 (germline): DFQATT, SNEGSKA (reference sequence). This CDR3 contains 14 residues. To note about this clonotype: As yet, its antigen is unknown.

It was genomic DNA that served as the template for profiling TCR beta VDJ and CDR3. TCRdb reprocessed the reads with MiXCR, giving one entry per CDR3 protein. Of some 280,000 distinct CDR3 sequences in the sample, 50% to 70% are singletons; the top ten hold less than 10%. The clonotype comes from a human donor with severe aplastic anemia or a healthy control (not recorded which). Sequencing input: sorted CD4+, CD8+, or CD8+CD57+ T cells (not recorded which) from PBMCs. The rearrangement uses TRBV20-1 and TRBJ1-5; a weak D match, TRBD1 (6 bases). CDR3: CSAARQEGNQPQHF. The CDR3 region has the DNA TGCAGTGCAGCAAGACAGGAAGGCAATCAGCCCCAGCATTTT.